The sequence of this TCR beta chain was determined in a study of cytomegalovirus exposure and HLA in healthy donors. In regard to this clone: No antigen is known for it.

Vbeta (60) and Jbeta (13) primers were used in the PCR. Only in-frame clones appear in the TCRdb table, and some are missing; sequencing was by immunoSEQ multiplex PCR. The data hold 150,000 to 200,000 clones, with 75% to 85% observed a single time. Trimming stripped 2 bases from V and 3 bases from J, with 9 bases between. CDR1 and CDR2 (germline): SGHRS, YFSETQ. This CDR3 contains 13 residues. Study observations and caveats: Likely technical artifact: a cluster of highly shared sequence variants. Reported performance of the classifier showed diagnosis of cytomegalovirus status with high specificity and sensitivity.

This receptor was identified in a boy between 10 and 17 years old in good health and CMV-seronegative. The V and J genes are TRBV5-1 and TRBJ2-7; D remains unclear. Sequenced sample: PBMCs. The CDR3 DNA reads as TGCGCCAGCAGCTTAGATGAGGTCTACGAGCAGTACTTC. Its translation is CASSLDEVYEQYF.